Listed below are T cell receptor beta chains from one sample, sequenced in a study of blood T cell repertoires in COVID-19. Assay used: immunoSEQ multiplex PCR; TCRdb lists only in-frame clones, some missing. The sample has 70,000 to 95,000 clones, roughly 83% seen once; the top ten hold 20% to 30%. The sample was peripheral blood. The receptors were gathered from a human donor in a cohort sampled during active COVID-19. The CDR3 runs from the conserved cysteine through the conserved F or W. A D gene is named only where the DNA matches it firmly. A row's size may be missing; if present it is once, few, many or a size class.

d_call	j_call	v_call	clone_size	cdr3_aa	cdr3_nt
TRBD1	TRBJ1-5	TRBV5-1	NA	CASSLGQGGSQPQHF	TGCGCCAGCAGCTTAGGACAGGGGGGTAGTCAGCCCCAGCATTTT
TRBD1	TRBJ2-1	TRBV29-1	NA	CSADRGASSYNEQFF	TGCAGCGCCGACAGGGGGGCCAGCTCCTACAATGAGCAGTTCTTC
TRBD1	TRBJ1-6	TRBV4-1	NA	CASSHEDRGRSPLHF	TGCGCCAGCAGCCACGAAGACAGGGGGCGTTCACCCCTCCACTTT
NA	TRBJ1-1	TRBV9	few	CASSVASGNTEAFF	TGTGCCAGCAGCGTAGCTTCGGGAAACACTGAAGCTTTCTTT
TRBD1	TRBJ2-1	TRBV28	NA	CASSPRTGENEQFF	TGTGCCAGCAGTCCCAGGACAGGGGAAAATGAGCAGTTCTTC
NA	TRBJ1-5	TRBV28	NA	CASSTSAGRYSNQPQHF	TGTGCCAGCAGTACCTCGGCAGGGCGATATAGCAATCAGCCCCAGCATTTT
NA	TRBJ2-3	TRBV2	NA	CAIDLTYGSDTQYF	TGTGCCATAGACTTGACTTATGGCTCAGATACGCAGTATTTT
NA	TRBJ2-4	TRBV7-2	NA	CASSLAPPQMTKNIQYF	TGTGCCAGCAGCTTAGCGCCCCCCCAGATGACCAAAAACATTCAGTACTTC
TRBD1	TRBJ2-7	TRBV5-5	NA	CASSWTGGLSYEQYF	TGTGCCAGCAGCTGGACAGGGGGCCTTTCCTACGAGCAGTACTTC
NA	TRBJ2-1	TRBV7-9	NA	CASSSSSYEQFF	TGTGCCAGCAGCTCAAGCTCTTACGAGCAGTTCTTC
TRBD2	TRBJ2-7	TRBV25-1	NA	CASSDWTSGIYEQYF	TGTGCCAGCAGTGATTGGACTAGCGGGATTTACGAGCAGTACTTC
NA	TRBJ1-5	TRBV19	NA	CASRPGQGWGNQPQHF	TGTGCCAGTAGGCCAGGGCAGGGGTGGGGAAATCAGCCCCAGCATTTT
TRBD1	TRBJ1-6	TRBV6-5	NA	CASRNLQGRSPLHF	TGTGCCAGCAGAAACCTACAGGGGCGTTCACCCCTCCACTTT
TRBD1	TRBJ2-7	TRBV5-1	NA	CASSLGTGGSDEQYF	TGCGCCAGCAGCCTAGGGACAGGGGGCAGCGACGAGCAGTACTTC
TRBD1	TRBJ2-7	TRBV11-2	NA	CASSSTGPYGEQYF	TGTGCCAGCAGCTCGACAGGGCCCTATGGGGAGCAGTACTTC
NA	TRBJ2-6	TRBV5-4	NA	CASSLQGAGANVLTF	TGTGCCAGCAGCCTACAGGGTGCTGGGGCCAACGTCCTGACTTTC
NA	TRBJ1-1	TRBV18	few	CASSRAGAEREAFF	TGTGCCAGCTCACGGGCGGGGGCCGAACGTGAAGCTTTCTTT
TRBD1	TRBJ1-2	TRBV19	NA	CASSITGGGDGGGYTF	TGTGCCAGTAGTATAACAGGAGGGGGCGACGGTGGTGGCTACACCTTC
TRBD1	TRBJ2-7	TRBV28	NA	CASSSGGDEQYF	TGTGCCAGCAGTTCAGGGGGTGACGAGCAGTACTTC
TRBD1	TRBJ2-7	TRBV6-5	NA	CASSIRGREQYF	TGTGCCAGCAGTATCAGGGGGCGCGAGCAGTACTTC
TRBD1	TRBJ2-1	TRBV4-2	NA	CASSPGTAVYNEQFF	TGTGCCAGCAGCCCGGGGACAGCCGTTTACAATGAGCAGTTCTTC
TRBD2	TRBJ2-7	TRBV7-2	NA	CASSIGGTTIYEQYF	TGTGCCAGCAGCATAGGCGGGACTACTATCTACGAGCAGTACTTC
TRBD2	TRBJ2-5	TRBV7-9	NA	CASSFLSGGFQETQYF	TGTGCCAGCAGCTTTCTTAGCGGGGGGTTCCAAGAGACCCAGTACTTC
TRBD1	TRBJ1-6	TRBV30	few	CAWSAGQDNSPLHF	TGTGCCTGGAGTGCGGGACAGGATAATTCACCCCTCCACTTT
NA	TRBJ1-6	TRBV7-2	NA	CASSLAGSTLHF	TGTGCCAGCAGCTTAGCGGGCTCCACCCTCCACTTT
TRBD1	TRBJ1-4	TRBV18	NA	CASSPQGATNEKLFF	TGTGCCAGCTCACCGCAGGGGGCAACTAATGAAAAACTGTTTTTT
NA	TRBJ2-7	TRBV19	NA	CASSLAQFRGEQYF	TGTGCCAGTAGTCTAGCCCAGTTTAGGGGCGAGCAGTACTTC
TRBD1	TRBJ2-2	TRBV5-1	NA	CASSLVQGADTGELFF	TGCGCCAGCAGCTTGGTTCAGGGGGCTGACACCGGGGAGCTGTTTTTT
NA	TRBJ1-6	TRBV5-8	few	CASTPEQAYNSPLHF	TGTGCCAGCACGCCGGAACAGGCCTATAATTCACCCCTCCACTTT
NA	TRBJ2-5	TRBV5-1	NA	CASSLESVAGETQYF	TGCGCCAGCAGCTTGGAGTCCGTTGCAGGGGAGACCCAGTACTTC
NA	TRBJ1-5	TRBV9	NA	CASSRSAGGDNQPQHF	TGTGCCAGCAGCCGGTCCGCCGGGGGTGATAATCAGCCCCAGCATTTT
NA	TRBJ2-6	TRBV28	NA	CASRPTTGSGANVLTF	TGTGCCAGCAGGCCAACCACGGGGTCTGGGGCCAACGTCCTGACTTTC
TRBD2	TRBJ2-1	TRBV28	NA	CASSPLGTSGSYSYNEQFF	TGTGCCAGCAGTCCGCTGGGGACTAGCGGGAGCTACTCCTACAATGAGCAGTTCTTC
TRBD1	TRBJ2-2	TRBV11-2	NA	CASSLEPQGAGTGELFF	TGTGCCAGCAGCTTAGAACCCCAGGGGGCGGGAACCGGGGAGCTGTTTTTT
TRBD1	TRBJ2-2	TRBV11-2	once	CASSLDAPGQGSGELFF	TGTGCCAGCAGCTTAGATGCCCCGGGACAGGGGTCCGGGGAGCTGTTTTTT
TRBD1	TRBJ2-7	TRBV4-3	NA	CASSPGDRDREQYF	TGCGCCAGCAGTCCCGGAGACAGGGATCGCGAGCAGTACTTC
NA	TRBJ2-3	TRBV30	NA	CAWSVNLNTQYF	TGTGCCTGGAGTGTAAACTTGAATACGCAGTATTTT
TRBD1	TRBJ2-3	TRBV3-1/TRBV3-2	NA	CASSQEVATGADTQYF	TGTGCCAGCAGCCAAGAAGTTGCAACAGGGGCAGATACGCAGTATTTT
NA	TRBJ2-3	TRBV18	NA	CASSPQGSSTDTQYF	TGTGCCAGCTCACCGCAGGGGTCTAGCACAGATACGCAGTATTTT
TRBD1	TRBJ1-1	TRBV5-4	NA	CASSLVRTGEAFF	TGTGCCAGCAGCTTGGTGAGGACAGGTGAAGCTTTCTTT
NA	TRBJ2-6	TRBV7-9	NA	CASSFPTLSGANVLTF	TGTGCCAGCAGCTTCCCTACCCTATCTGGGGCCAACGTCCTGACTTTC
NA	TRBJ1-2	TRBV27	few	CASRERSGGNYGYTF	TGTGCCAGCAGGGAGCGGAGTGGAGGTAACTATGGCTACACCTTC
NA	TRBJ1-1	TRBV14	few	CASSPLGNTEAFF	TGTGCCAGCAGCCCCCTGGGCAACACTGAAGCTTTCTTT
TRBD1	TRBJ2-7	TRBV7-2	NA	CASSSTGVYEQYF	TGTGCCAGCAGCTCGACAGGGGTCTACGAGCAGTACTTC
NA	TRBJ2-1	TRBV7-8	NA	CASSSRPPPSDYSYNEQFF	TGTGCCAGCAGCTCTAGACCCCCCCCTAGCGACTACTCCTACAATGAGCAGTTCTTC
NA	TRBJ2-3	TRBV7-9	NA	CASSALSGLDTQYF	TGTGCCAGCAGCGCGCTATCCGGGTTAGATACGCAGTATTTT
NA	TRBJ2-1	TRBV4-1	NA	CASSQLDLITYNEQFF	TGCGCCAGCAGCCAGTTAGACTTGATTACCTACAATGAGCAGTTCTTC
NA	TRBJ2-7	TRBV2	NA	CASRYTWSSHEQYF	TGTGCCAGCCGCTACACCTGGAGTAGCCACGAGCAGTACTTC
NA	TRBJ1-2	TRBV29-1	NA	CSVGPGGRGYTF	TGCAGCGTTGGGCCAGGAGGTCGGGGCTACACCTTC